The 16 T cell receptor beta chains below come from one sample, sequenced in a study of cytomegalovirus exposure and HLA in healthy donors. Vbeta (60) and Jbeta (13) primers were used in the PCR. Measured with immunoSEQ multiplex PCR; TCRdb has only the in-frame clones, and not every one. The sample gives some 100,000 clones, roughly four fifths of which show up once; 12% to 15% is in the top ten. Sequenced: PBMCs. These receptor sequences come from a male donor in good health and CMV-seropositive.

CDR3 loop: CASSQVPMSSSYNEQFF. DNA for the CDR3: TGCGCCAGCAGCCAAGTGCCTATGTCGAGCTCCTACAATGAGCAGTTCTTC. The V gene is TRBV4-1, the J gene TRBJ2-1; no clear D gene. Germline lookup yields CDR1 MGHRA and CDR2 YSYEKL. V gave up 1 base and J gave up 0 bases, with 13 bases separating them. The CDR3 has 17 amino acids.

This clone was observed a handful of times. The chain combines TRBV6-1 with TRBJ2-7, with TRBD2 as a possible D gene (6 bases). The CDR3 runs to 15 residues. The V gene lost 4 bases and the J gene lost 3 bases, with 16 bases spanning the gap. Germline CDR1 and CDR2: MNHNS and SASEGT. As DNA, the CDR3 is TGTGCCAGCAGTGGGGGGTTTCTGGGGGGCTACGAGCAGTACTTC. Amino acids: CASSGGFLGGYEQYF.

This sequence joins TRBV7-9 and TRBJ2-1; no firm D call. Germline V CDR1 and CDR2: SEHNR, FQNEAQ (reference sequence). V lost 3 bases and J 2 bases, leaving 2 bases between the germline ends. The CDR3 extends over 12 amino acids. The CDR3 DNA reads TGTGCCAGCAGCTTTACCTACAATGAGCAGTTCTTC. Translation: CASSFTYNEQFF. Full variable domain (outside the CDR3, taken from reference TRBV7-9 and TRBJ2-1): DTGVSQNPRHKITKRGQNVTFRCDPISEHNRLYWYRQTLGQGPEFLTYFQNEAQLEKSRLLSDRFSAERPKGSFSTLEIQRTEQGDSAMYLCASSFTYNEQFFGPGTRLTVL.

A few counts support this clone. The chain carries TRBV5-6 and TRBJ2-7, with 7 positions matching TRBD2. The CDR3 runs to 14 residues. Germline trimming cut 3 bases from V and 3 bases from J; bases unmatched to any gene: 6. Germline-derived CDR1 and CDR2 are SGHDT and YYEEEE. The CDR3 coding sequence is TGTGCCAGCAGCTACGGACTAGTTGGCTACGAGCAGTACTTC. Residues: CASSYGLVGYEQYF. Using reference TRBV5-6 and TRBJ2-7 for the parts outside the CDR3, the full variable domain is DAGVTQSPTHLIKTRGQQVTLRCSPKSGHDTVSWYQQALGQGPQFIFQYYEEEERQRGNFPDRFSGHQFPNYSSELNVNALLLGDSALYLCASSYGLVGYEQYFGPGTRLTVT.

The CDR3 region is CASKEGNTEAFF. In DNA form, the CDR3 reads TGTGCCAGCAAGGAGGGGAACACTGAAGCTTTCTTT. This chain joins TRBV2 and TRBJ1-1; D is unclear. The CDR3 extends over 12 amino acids. V was clipped by 7 bases and J by 1 base, with 7 bases between them. Per germline, CDR1 SNHLY and CDR2 FYNNEI.

The gene calls are TRBV4-3 and TRBJ2-2, with TRBD1 as a possible D gene (5 bases). Trimming left V 1 base short and J 5 bases short, with 8 bases between. This CDR3 is 14 amino acids long. Germline assignment: CDR1 LGHNA and CDR2 YSLEER. CDR3 sequence (DNA): TGCGCCAGCAGCCAAGGCAGGGTAACCGGGGAGCTGTTTTTT. It encodes CASSQGRVTGELFF.

The CDR3 DNA reads as TGCAGCGCCGCCATCGACAGGAACACTGAAGCTTTCTTT. The encoded protein is CSAAIDRNTEAFF. The J gene is TRBJ1-1, the V gene TRBV29-1; tentative D call: TRBD1 (5 bases). Trimming shortened V by 7 bases and J by 1 base, and 13 bases separated the two germline ends. Germline CDR1 and CDR2: SQVTM and ANQGSEA. CDR3 length: 13 amino acids. Supplemented by reference TRBV29-1 and TRBJ1-1, the full variable domain reads SAVISQKPSRDICQRGTSLTIQCQVDSQVTMMFWYRQQPGQSLTLIATANQGSEATYESGFVIDKFPISRPNLTFSTLTVSNMSPEDSSIYLCSAAIDRNTEAFFGQGTRLTVV.

This chain connects TRBV28 to TRBJ2-7; TRBD1 agrees at 9 bases. The trim removed 3 bases at V and 0 bases at J, leaving 3 bases unmatched. This CDR3 contains 15 residues. CDR1 is MDHEN and CDR2 is SYDVKM in the germline V gene. CDR3 protein: CASSLRTGVSYEQYF. CDR3 DNA sequence: TGTGCCAGCAGTTTGCGGACAGGGGTCTCCTACGAGCAGTACTTC.

The J gene is TRBJ2-1, the V gene TRBV30; 9 nucleotides align to TRBD2. The trim removed 6 bases at V and 8 bases at J, leaving 11 bases unmatched. The CDR3 is 14 residues long. Germline V gene lookup returns CDR1 GTSNPN and CDR2 SVGIG (reference sequence). The CDR3 is CACLRMPSGDEQFF. CDR3 in DNA: TGTGCCTGCCTCCGGATGCCTAGCGGGGATGAGCAGTTCTTC. The full variable domain, completed using reference TRBV30 and TRBJ2-1, is SQTIHQWPATLVQPVGSPLSLECTVEGTSNPNLYWYRQAAGRGLQLLFYSVGIGQISSEVPQNLSASRPQDRQFILSSKKLLLSDSGFYLCACLRMPSGDEQFFGPGTRLTVL.

This rearrangement joins TRBV28 to TRBJ1-6; no clear D gene. V was shortened by 3 bases and J by 2 bases, with 5 bases between the two germline ends. The CDR3 is 14 residues long. Germline V gene sequence: CDR1 MDHEN, CDR2 SYDVKM. The CDR3 nucleotides are TGTGCCAGCAGTTTGGGCACCTATAATTCACCCCTCCACTTT. Its translation: CASSLGTYNSPLHF.

The rearrangement joins TRBV30 to TRBJ2-6; D perhaps matches TRBD1 (6 bases). Germline V gene sequence: CDR1 GTSNPN, CDR2 SVGIG (reference sequence). The CDR3 is 15 residues long. Between the trimmed V and J ends, which lost 5 bases and 4 bases, there was a span of 15 bases. The CDR3 here is CAWGTGLWGANVLTF. As DNA, the CDR3 is TGTGCCTGGGGCACAGGGTTGTGGGGGGCCAACGTCCTGACTTTC.

The gene calls are TRBV28 and TRBJ2-5; D is unclear. The CDR3 length is 13 residues. Germline V gives CDR1 MDHEN, CDR2 SYDVKM. V lost 5 bases and J lost 0, with 7 bases in between. Here the CDR3 reads CASSVEYQETQYF. The CDR3 DNA follows: TGTGCCAGCAGTGTGGAGTACCAAGAGACCCAGTACTTC.

The rearrangement joins TRBV5-1 to TRBJ2-3, with D possibly TRBD1 on 5 matching bases. V was cut by 0 bases and J by 0 bases, with 8 bases left in between. This CDR3 spans 15 amino acids. Germline V gene lookup returns CDR1 SGHRS and CDR2 YFSETQ. DNA of the CDR3: TGCGCCAGCAGCTTGGGACAGATTAGCACAGATACGCAGTATTTT. Encoded protein: CASSLGQISTDTQYF.

The rearrangement links TRBV29-1 to TRBJ2-3; 11 bases are a match to TRBD1. V trimming: 1 base; J trimming: 4 bases; junction bases outside the gene matches: 10. Germline CDR1 and CDR2: SQVTM and ANQGSEA. The CDR3 is 17 residues long. The CDR3 nucleotides read TGCAGCGTTGAAGGCGGAACAGGGACAGGGGGACCAGATACGCAGTATTTT. Its translation is CSVEGGTGTGGPDTQYF.

V and J are TRBV27 and TRBJ1-5; the match to TRBD1 covers 8 bases. The J segment lost 9 bases and the V segment lost 0 bases, leaving 7 bases of the junction unmatched. The CDR3 runs to 15 residues. Germline CDR1 and CDR2: MNHEY and SMNVEV (reference sequence). The CDR3 sequence is CASSLSVTGAGPQHF. The CDR3, as DNA: TGTGCCAGCAGTTTATCGGTGACAGGGGCAGGGCCCCAGCATTTT.

The chain joins TRBV7-2 to TRBJ1-3; 8 bases are a match to TRBD1. This CDR3 has 16 residues. Germline trimming cut 1 base from V and 0 bases from J; bases unmatched to any gene: 2. Germline V gene data show CDR1 as SGHTA and CDR2 as FQGNSA. Written as DNA, the CDR3 is TGTGCCAGCAGCTTAGAGGGACAGGTCTCTGGAAACACCATATATTTT. As protein: CASSLEGQVSGNTIYF.